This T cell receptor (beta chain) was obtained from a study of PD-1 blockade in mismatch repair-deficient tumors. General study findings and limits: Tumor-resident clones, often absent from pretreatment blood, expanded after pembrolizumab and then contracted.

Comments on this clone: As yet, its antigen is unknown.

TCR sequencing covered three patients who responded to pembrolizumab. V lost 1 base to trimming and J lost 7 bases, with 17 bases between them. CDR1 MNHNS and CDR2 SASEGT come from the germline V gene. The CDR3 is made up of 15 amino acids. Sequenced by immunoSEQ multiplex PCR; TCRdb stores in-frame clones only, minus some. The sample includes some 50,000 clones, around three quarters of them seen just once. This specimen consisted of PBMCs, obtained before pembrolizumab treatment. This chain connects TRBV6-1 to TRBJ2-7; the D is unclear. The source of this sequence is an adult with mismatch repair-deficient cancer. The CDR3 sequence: CASSEGGWSVEEQYF. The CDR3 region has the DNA TGTGCCAGCAGTGAAGGCGGCTGGAGCGTTGAGGAGCAGTACTTC.